Here is one TCR beta chain with its context. The data were obtained in a study of human thymus T cells. CDR1 is LNHDA and CDR2 is SQIVND in the germline V gene (reference sequence). This CDR3 has 14 amino acids. With 5 bases clipped from V and 4 bases from J, the junction kept 7 bases outside the gene matches. Generated by immunoSEQ multiplex PCR, the TCRdb table keeps only in-frame clones and is missing some. The profile shows 57,000 or so clones, approximately 95% of them singletons. The genes are TRBV19 and TRBJ2-7, with TRBD1 identical over 8 bases. The sequence derives from a boy under two years old with a congenital heart defect but otherwise immunologically healthy. What was sequenced was blood. CDR3 nucleotides: TGTGCCAGTAGTGGACAGGGTAATGGGTACGAGCAGTACTTC. Amino acids: CASSGQGNGYEQYF.